This T cell receptor beta chain was profiled in a study of cytomegalovirus exposure and HLA in healthy donors. Primers for the PCR totalled 60 Vbeta and 13 Jbeta. The table came from immunoSEQ multiplex PCR; TCRdb's copy has only in-frame clones and leaves some out. The sample lists fewer than 200,000 clones, roughly four fifths occurring once. Germline-derived CDR1 and CDR2 are GTSNPN and SVGIG (reference sequence). CDR3 length: 13 residues. Trimming took 0 bases from V and 5 from J, leaving 10 bases between them. Comments on this clone: No antigen is known for it.

Study conclusions and caveats: Analysis performed later showed TCR beta chains linked to HLA being more clonally expanded than equally common others.

The source material was PBMCs. The V call is TRBV30, the J call TRBJ1-1; D remains unclear. The receptor was derived from a man aged 45-65 years in good health and CMV-seropositive. CDR3 coding DNA: TGTGCCTGGAGTGTACGGAGGGAAACTGAAGCTTTCTTT. Protein sequence: CAWSVRRETEAFF.